This TCR beta chain comes out of a study of blood T cell repertoires in COVID-19. Turning to the study itself: T cells, B-cell-depleted T cells, or PBMCs supplied cDNA or gDNA.

The germline V gene has CDR1 MNHEY and CDR2 SVGAGI. The CDR3 covers 12 residues. Trimming cost V 4 bases and J 8 bases; bases outside gene matches: 3. TCRdb's table, derived via immunoSEQ multiplex PCR, lists solely in-frame clones and lacks some. This repertoire shows over 200,000 clones, approximately 78% found once; its top ten account for 9.2%. V is TRBV6-5 and J is TRBJ1-2, with TRBD1 matching over 8 bases. This TCR came from a man aged 35-49 years who had recovered from COVID-19. The sequenced sample consisted of PBMCs or T cells enriched from blood (not recorded which). CDR3 loop: CASSLTGEGYTF. In DNA form, the CDR3 reads TGTGCCAGCAGTTTGACAGGGGAAGGCTACACCTTC.